These 13 T cell receptor beta chains were all obtained from the same sample, sequenced in a study of graft-versus-host responses after intestinal transplantation. Antigens of these TCRs are unknown. Sequencing used immunoSEQ multiplex PCR; TCRdb keeps in-frame clones, though not all of them. Counted here are over 55,000 clones, 84% occurring once; the ten biggest clones make up 0.39%. This material consisted of unstimulated CD4+ T cells sorted from spleen or lymph node cells, taken before transplant. All receptors come from a human donor who was the organ donor for an intestinal transplant.

This clone was detected only once. The chain is built from TRBV30 and TRBJ2-5, with TRBD1 as a possible D gene (7 bases). Germline V CDR1 and CDR2: GTSNPN, SVGIG (reference sequence). V was shortened by 7 bases and J by 5 bases, with 11 bases between the two germline ends. The CDR3 contains 11 residues. The DNA of the CDR3 is TGTGCCTCTTCAGGGGGGGAGACCCAGTACTTC. Translation: CASSGGETQYF.

V usage is TRBV28 and J usage is TRBJ2-7, with a weak D call TRBD1 (6 bases). This CDR3 has 14 amino acids. The germline V gene has CDR1 MDHEN and CDR2 SYDVKM. V lost 4 bases and J 4 bases, leaving 14 bases between the germline ends. The CDR3 sequence: CASSSGTILYEQYV. CDR3 nucleotides: TGTGCCAGCAGTTCCGGGACAATCCTTTACGAGCAGTACGTC.

This clone appeared a single time. The gene calls are TRBV11-1 and TRBJ1-6, with 7 nucleotides matching TRBD1. Germline V CDR1 and CDR2: SGHAT, FQDESV (reference sequence). The CDR3 is 14 amino acids. V lost 5 bases and J lost 5; bases outside the gene matches: 3. The CDR3 DNA is TGTGCCAGCAGCGTAACAGGGGATAATTCACCCCTCCACTTT. It translates to CASSVTGDNSPLHF.

The chain's CDR3 is CASSVVPGLAYNEQFF. CDR3 DNA: TGTGCCAGCAGCGTTGTTCCGGGACTAGCCTACAATGAGCAGTTCTTC. The chain uses TRBV9 and TRBJ2-1; the match to TRBD2 covers 8 bases. The germline V gene encodes CDR1 SGDLS and CDR2 YYNGEE. J was trimmed by 2 bases and V by 2 bases; bases with no gene match: 6. This CDR3 has 16 residues.

The chain joins TRBV28 to TRBJ1-6; 8 bases map to TRBD1. V trimming: 7 bases; J trimming: 7 bases; junction bases outside the gene matches: 9. Per the germline V gene, CDR1 is MDHEN and CDR2 is SYDVKM. There are 15 residues in the CDR3. The CDR3 DNA is TGTGCCAGCACCTCGGGACAGGCTCGCAATTCACCCCTCCACTTT. It codes for CASTSGQARNSPLHF.

The chain couples TRBV6-5 to TRBJ1-3; no clear D. This CDR3 has 13 residues. Germline CDR1 and CDR2: MNHEY and SVGAGI. Trimming left V 7 bases short and J 0 bases short, with 7 bases between. The CDR3 DNA reads as TGTGCCAGCAAGCTCATCTCTGGAAACACCATATATTTT. Translation gives CASKLISGNTIYF.

This clone appeared once. J is TRBJ2-2 and V is TRBV6-6, with D maybe TRBD1 (5 bases). This CDR3 region has 15 residues. Per the germline V gene, CDR1 is MNHNY and CDR2 is SVGAGI (reference sequence). Trimming removed 6 bases at V and 6 bases at J, with 17 bases between. The CDR3 DNA follows: TGTGCCAGCAGCGCGGCGAGTCAGGGCGCCGGGGAGCTGTTTTTT. Translation: CASSAASQGAGELFF.

This sequence joins TRBV5-5 and TRBJ1-4; tentative D call: TRBD1 (6 bases). Germline V gene sequence: CDR1 SGHKS, CDR2 YYEKEE (reference sequence). The CDR3 is 16 amino acids. Trimming stripped 1 base from V and 3 bases from J, with 13 bases between. The CDR3 sequence is CASSLQGLGSNEKLFF. CDR3 nucleotides: TGTGCCAGCAGCTTGCAGGGGCTTGGGTCTAATGAAAAACTGTTTTTT.

This clone was found a few times. The chain recombines TRBV18 with TRBJ1-1; D not resolved. The CDR3 length is 12 residues. V shed 3 bases and J shed 5 bases, with 7 bases lying between them. Germline V gene sequence: CDR1 KGHSH, CDR2 LQKENI. CDR3 sequence reads: CASSPFTTEAFF. DNA of the CDR3: TGTGCCAGCTCACCTTTTACTACTGAAGCTTTCTTT.

This clone is a singleton in its sample. The chain links TRBV28 to TRBJ2-1; a possible D gene is TRBD2 (6 bases). The germline gives CDR1 MDHEN, CDR2 SYDVKM. Trimming took off 3 bases at V and 8 bases at J, with 11 bases between the two ends. The length of the CDR3 is 13 residues. The CDR3 nucleotides are TGTGCCAGCAGTTTCGGGGACTTGGATGAGCAGTTCTTC. Its protein product is CASSFGDLDEQFF.

The chain employs TRBV18 and TRBJ2-6, with D possibly matching TRBD1 (5 bases). The CDR3 runs to 16 residues. The V end lost 6 bases, the J end lost 4 bases, and 16 bases lay between the germline ends. Germline V CDR1 and CDR2: KGHSH, LQKENI. The DNA of the CDR3 is TGTGCCAGCTCGCCCTTTGGGGCCCCCGGGGCCAACGTCCTGACTTTC. Translating it yields CASSPFGAPGANVLTF.

The chain has TRBV19 and TRBJ2-1, with a tentative D call TRBD1 (6 bases). CDR1 LNHDA and CDR2 SQIVND come from the germline V gene (reference sequence). V was cut by 5 bases and J by 7 bases, with 15 bases left in between. The CDR3 runs 14 residues. For the CDR3, the DNA is TGTGCCAGTAGTCTGGGGCAGGGGCATAATGAGCAGTTCTTC. Its protein is CASSLGQGHNEQFF.

This chain connects TRBV4-2 to TRBJ2-3; 10 bases agree with TRBD2. J gave up 0 bases and V 0 bases, and 12 bases lay outside the gene matches. The CDR3 contains 20 residues. Germline V lookup: CDR1 LGHNA, CDR2 YNFKEQ. The CDR3 DNA is TGTGCCAGCAGCCAAGATCGACGGGCTAGCGGGAGCCCTAGCACAGATACGCAGTATTTT. This sequence encodes CASSQDRRASGSPSTDTQYF.